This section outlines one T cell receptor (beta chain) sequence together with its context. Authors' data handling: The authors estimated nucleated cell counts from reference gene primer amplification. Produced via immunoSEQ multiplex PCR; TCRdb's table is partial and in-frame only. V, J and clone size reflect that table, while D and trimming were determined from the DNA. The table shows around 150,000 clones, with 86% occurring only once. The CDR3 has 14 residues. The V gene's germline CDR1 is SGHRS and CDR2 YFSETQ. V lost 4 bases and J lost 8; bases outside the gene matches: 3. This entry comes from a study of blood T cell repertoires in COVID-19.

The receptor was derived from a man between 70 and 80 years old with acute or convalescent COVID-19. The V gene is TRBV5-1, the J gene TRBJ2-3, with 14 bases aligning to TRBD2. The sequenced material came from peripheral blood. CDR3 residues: CASSPGLAGATQYF. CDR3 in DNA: TGCGCCAGCAGCCCGGGACTAGCGGGAGCTACGCAGTATTTT.